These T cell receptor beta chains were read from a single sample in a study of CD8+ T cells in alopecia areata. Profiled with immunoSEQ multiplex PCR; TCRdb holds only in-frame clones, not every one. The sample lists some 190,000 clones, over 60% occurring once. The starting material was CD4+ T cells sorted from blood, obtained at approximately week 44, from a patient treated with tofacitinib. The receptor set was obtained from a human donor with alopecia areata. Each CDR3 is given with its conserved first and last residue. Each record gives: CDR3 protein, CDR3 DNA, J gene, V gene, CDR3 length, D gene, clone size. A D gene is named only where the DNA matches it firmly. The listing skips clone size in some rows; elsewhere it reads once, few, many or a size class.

cdr3_aa: CASSLEGQALRGEQYF
cdr3_nt: TGCGCCAGCAGCTTGGAGGGGCAGGCGCTTAGAGGCGAGCAGTACTTC
j_call: TRBJ2-7
v_call: TRBV5-1
cdr3_length: 16
d_call: -
clone_size: -

cdr3_aa: CASSQQSQETQYF
cdr3_nt: TGCGCCAGCAGCCAACAGAGTCAAGAGACCCAGTACTTC
j_call: TRBJ2-5
v_call: TRBV5-1
cdr3_length: 13
d_call: -
clone_size: -

cdr3_aa: CASSQDGTAGSPLHF
cdr3_nt: TGTGCCAGCAGCCAAGACGGGACAGCGGGTTCACCCCTCCACTTT
j_call: TRBJ1-6
v_call: TRBV14
cdr3_length: 15
d_call: TRBD1
clone_size: -

cdr3_aa: CSADYTGAITDTQYF
cdr3_nt: TGCAGCGCCGACTATACAGGGGCGATCACAGATACGCAGTATTTT
j_call: TRBJ2-3
v_call: TRBV29-1
cdr3_length: 15
d_call: TRBD1
clone_size: -

cdr3_aa: CASSQSIGPYEQYF
cdr3_nt: TGTGCCAGCAGCCAATCTATTGGCCCCTACGAGCAGTACTTC
j_call: TRBJ2-7
v_call: TRBV7-2
cdr3_length: 14
d_call: -
clone_size: -

cdr3_aa: CASSLTLGGGETQYF
cdr3_nt: TGTGCCAGCAGCTTAACCCTTGGGGGTGGCGAGACCCAGTACTTC
j_call: TRBJ2-5
v_call: TRBV7-9
cdr3_length: 15
d_call: -
clone_size: medium-sized

cdr3_aa: CAAARRTSTDTQYF
cdr3_nt: TGTGCCGCTGCACGGAGGACAAGCACAGATACGCAGTATTTT
j_call: TRBJ2-3
v_call: TRBV27
cdr3_length: 14
d_call: -
clone_size: -

cdr3_aa: CASSPLGLAGEQYF
cdr3_nt: TGTGCCAGCAGTCCGTTAGGACTAGCGGGTGAGCAGTACTTC
j_call: TRBJ2-7
v_call: TRBV28
cdr3_length: 14
d_call: TRBD2
clone_size: once

cdr3_aa: CASSIVASANSNQPQHF
cdr3_nt: TGTGCCAGTAGTATAGTGGCCAGTGCCAATTCCAATCAGCCCCAGCATTTT
j_call: TRBJ1-5
v_call: TRBV19
cdr3_length: 17
d_call: -
clone_size: -

cdr3_aa: CASSDVGGQPQHF
cdr3_nt: TGTGCCAGCAGTGACGTGGGAGGTCAGCCCCAGCATTTT
j_call: TRBJ1-5
v_call: TRBV25-1
cdr3_length: 13
d_call: -
clone_size: -

cdr3_aa: CASGGGTGHGYTF
cdr3_nt: TGCGCCAGCGGAGGGGGGACAGGGCATGGCTACACCTTC
j_call: TRBJ1-2
v_call: TRBV4-3
cdr3_length: 13
d_call: TRBD1
clone_size: -

cdr3_aa: CASTHSDSHNQPQHF
cdr3_nt: TGTGCCAGCACGCACTCCGACAGCCACAATCAGCCCCAGCATTTT
j_call: TRBJ1-5
v_call: TRBV6-1
cdr3_length: 15
d_call: -
clone_size: -

cdr3_aa: CASSLTSTGVYGYTF
cdr3_nt: TGTGCCAGCAGCTTAACCTCGACAGGGGTGTATGGCTACACCTTC
j_call: TRBJ1-2
v_call: TRBV7-9
cdr3_length: 15
d_call: TRBD1
clone_size: -

cdr3_aa: CSAVHGTLEAFF
cdr3_nt: TGCAGCGCTGTACATGGGACGCTTGAAGCTTTCTTT
j_call: TRBJ1-1
v_call: TRBV29-1
cdr3_length: 12
d_call: -
clone_size: -

cdr3_aa: CASSLGFTDTQYF
cdr3_nt: TGTGCCAGCAGCCTGGGCTTCACAGATACGCAGTATTTT
j_call: TRBJ2-3
v_call: TRBV6-5
cdr3_length: 13
d_call: -
clone_size: -